The clone carrying this T cell receptor beta chain appeared once. This sample was included in a study of shared clonotypes between healthy human individuals. The assay used deep level. It was about 190 ng DNA, 25,000 to 35,000 T cell genomes, that sorted-subset replicate PCRs used. The method was immunoSEQ multiplex PCR; TCRdb's version includes in-frame clones alone and lacks a portion of them. The sample consists of 2 million to 3 million clones, 93% of them appearing once. The CDR3 runs to 14 residues. CDR1 is SEHNR, CDR2 FQNEAQ, per germline (reference sequence). Trimming left V 5 bases short and J 5 bases short, with 15 bases between. Every donor, a Caucasian adult, lived in Nashville, Tennessee. CD4+ cell separation produced CD45RA+ naive and CD45RA-negative memory subsets.

Sequences were obtained from naive CD4+ T cells from PBMCs. Subset defined: CD45RA+ positively selected. This TCR was sampled from a man aged 18 to 29 in good health. Some clones in this sample may be carry-over from other donors' samples. The chain uses TRBV7-9 and TRBJ2-5; D is ambiguous. This chain's CDR3 is CASSPPQIRETQYF. CDR3 bases: TGTGCCAGCAGCCCCCCCCAGATCCGGGAGACCCAGTACTTC.